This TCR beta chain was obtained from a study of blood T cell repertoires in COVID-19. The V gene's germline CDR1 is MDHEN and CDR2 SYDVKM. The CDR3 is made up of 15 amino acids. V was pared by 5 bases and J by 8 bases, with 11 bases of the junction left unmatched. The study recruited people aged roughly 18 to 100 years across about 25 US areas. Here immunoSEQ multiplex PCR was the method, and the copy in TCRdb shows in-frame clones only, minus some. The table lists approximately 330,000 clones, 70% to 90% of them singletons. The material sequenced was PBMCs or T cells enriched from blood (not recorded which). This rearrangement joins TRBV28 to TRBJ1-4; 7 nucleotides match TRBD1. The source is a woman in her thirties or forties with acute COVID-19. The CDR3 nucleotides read TGTGCCAGCAGTCTTCCGGGACAGCCGGTCGAAAAACTGTTTTTT. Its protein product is CASSLPGQPVEKLFF.